These 10 T cell receptor beta chains came from one sample sequenced in a study of a mutant IDH1 vaccine in newly diagnosed glioma. No cognate antigen is known for these TCRs. Sequenced by immunoSEQ multiplex PCR; TCRdb stores in-frame clones only, minus some. The profile shows around 50,000 clones, approximately 65% of them singletons. Time point described: week 47, end of study. The content of each vaccine dose was 300 ug of mutant IDH1 20-mer peptide, and topical imiquimod accompanied it. Sequenced material: peripheral blood mononuclear cells (PBMCs), taken from a glioma patient whose treatment included an IDH1 peptide vaccine. All receptors derive from a man aged 35-49 years with glioma. Some clones in this sample may be carry-over from other donors' samples.

The genes are TRBV5-1 and TRBJ1-6, with D perhaps matching TRBD1 (5 bases). V dropped 1 base and J dropped 11 bases, with 19 bases sitting between them. The CDR3 covers 16 residues. Germline CDR1 is SGHRS and CDR2 is YFSETQ. CDR3 DNA sequence: TGCGCCAGCAGCTTGCTACCATGGGGAGGAGGGGCACCCCTCCACTTT. Protein sequence: CASSLLPWGGGAPLHF.

V usage is TRBV30 and J usage is TRBJ2-1; D gene uncertain. This CDR3 is built from 12 residues. CDR1 and CDR2 (germline): GTSNPN, SVGIG (reference sequence). The ends were cut back, 3 bases at V and 9 bases at J, with 12 bases in the middle. CDR3 sequence reads: CAWRERRAEQFF. The CDR3 region has the DNA TGTGCCTGGAGGGAACGACGGGCTGAGCAGTTCTTC.

CDR3: CASSLGQTNEKLFF. The CDR3 bases are TGCGCCAGCAGCTTGGGACAGACAAATGAAAAACTGTTTTTT. This chain uses TRBV5-1 with TRBJ1-4; D possibly corresponds to TRBD1 (5 bases). Per the germline V gene, CDR1 is SGHRS and CDR2 is YFSETQ. This CDR3 is built from 14 residues. Between the trimmed V and J ends, which lost 0 bases and 5 bases, there was a span of 8 bases.

The chain is built from TRBV5-6 and TRBJ2-7; 7 bases are a match to TRBD2. The germline CDR1 and CDR2 sequences are SGHDT and YYEEEE. The CDR3 is 14 amino acids. V gave up 4 bases and J gave up 2 bases; unmatched junction bases: 6. The CDR3 DNA reads as TGTGCCAGCAGCGGAGCGGGGTCCACCTACGAGCAGTACTTC. Translation gives CASSGAGSTYEQYF.

The V and J genes are TRBV5-1 and TRBJ2-2; D tentatively reads TRBD1 or TRBD2 (6 bases each). Germline lookup yields CDR1 SGHRS and CDR2 YFSETQ. This CDR3 has 15 residues. Trimming removed 0 bases at V and 4 bases at J, with 10 bases between. The chain's CDR3 is CASSLDGGLTGELFF. CDR3 in DNA: TGCGCCAGCAGCTTGGACGGGGGCCTCACCGGGGAGCTGTTTTTT.

The chain carries TRBV6-6 and TRBJ2-2; no definite D call. V was shortened by 6 bases and J by 2 bases, with 16 bases between the two germline ends. Germline lookup yields CDR1 MNHNY and CDR2 SVGAGI (reference sequence). The CDR3 runs to 16 residues. CDR3 nucleotide sequence: TGTGCCAGCAGGCCTACTGGGCGGCTCAACACCGGGGAGCTGTTTTTT. Translated, it gives CASRPTGRLNTGELFF.

The chain recombines TRBV19 with TRBJ2-2; 9 bases align to TRBD2. Germline V gene data show CDR1 as LNHDA and CDR2 as SQIVND (reference sequence). V shed 7 bases, J shed 2 bases, and the junction held 14 bases outside the gene matches. The length of the CDR3 is 18 residues. CDR3 loop: CASIPSRGLARNTGELFF. Here the CDR3 DNA reads TGTGCCAGTATCCCGAGCAGAGGACTAGCGAGAAACACCGGGGAGCTGTTTTTT.

This clone turned up a few times. V usage is TRBV19 and J usage is TRBJ2-2; 8 positions agree with TRBD1. Germline lookup yields CDR1 LNHDA and CDR2 SQIVND (reference sequence). The J segment lost 4 bases and the V segment lost 4 bases, leaving 8 bases of the junction unmatched. CDR3 length: 16 amino acids. In DNA, the CDR3 is TGTGCCAGTAGTAATCCAGGGGGCGCGACCACCGGGGAGCTGTTTTTT. Its protein product is CASSNPGGATTGELFF. The full variable domain, in which reference TRBV19 and TRBJ2-2 provide the parts outside the CDR3, is DGGITQSPKYLFRKEGQNVTLSCEQNLNHDAMYWYRQDPGQGLRLIYYSQIVNDFQKGDIAEGYSVSREKKESFPLTVTSAQKNPTAFYLCASSNPGGATTGELFFGEGSRLTVL.

This chain joins TRBV6-1 and TRBJ1-1; D is unclear. The CDR3 has 15 amino acids. V was clipped by 4 bases and J by 5 bases, with 17 bases between them. Germline-derived CDR1 and CDR2 are MNHNS and SASEGT. The CDR3 is CASSGHLGFWTEAFF. In nucleotides, the CDR3 is TGTGCCAGCAGTGGGCACCTAGGGTTTTGGACTGAAGCTTTCTTT.

The V call is TRBV11-3, the J call TRBJ2-1, with TRBD1 matching over 8 bases. This CDR3 has 14 residues. CDR1 SGHNT and CDR2 YENEEA come from the germline V gene. Trimming at V came to 1 base and at J to 9 bases, leaving 5 bases not matched to a gene. Written as DNA, the CDR3 is TGTGCCAGCAGCTTAGGCCCAGGGGGCGGTGAGCAGTTCTTC. Encoded protein: CASSLGPGGGEQFF.